This TCR beta chain was documented in a study of blood T cell repertoires in COVID-19. Across the whole study: There were acute and convalescent COVID-19 samples, and they came from the United States, Italy and Spain.

Participants were aged roughly 18 to 100 years from more than 20 US areas. In assigning cohorts, the study relied on participant-reported clinical history. In the original processing: Scientists estimated how many nucleated cells there were by amplifying reference gene primers. The data were produced by immunoSEQ multiplex PCR, yet TCRdb's version contains in-frame clones alone and is incomplete. That table gives V, J and clone size, and the DNA gave D and trimming. The repertoire holds roughly 250,000 clones, with roughly 87% as singletons. J lost 4 bases, V lost 6 bases, and 4 bases had no gene match. This CDR3 contains 13 residues. Germline V gene lookup returns CDR1 MNHEY and CDR2 SMNVEV (reference sequence).

This clonotype originated in a woman aged 25 to 39 with acute COVID-19. Input material: PBMCs or T cells enriched from blood (not recorded which). This chain links TRBV27 with TRBJ2-7; 9 positions agree with TRBD2. The CDR3: CASRAGGGYEQYF. DNA for the CDR3: TGTGCCAGCAGAGCGGGGGGAGGGTACGAGCAGTACTTC.